The clone carrying this T cell receptor beta chain was observed once. Original methodology: Estimates of nucleated cell counts were drawn from the amplification of reference gene primers. Produced via immunoSEQ multiplex PCR; TCRdb's table is partial and in-frame only. The V and J calls and clone size are taken from that table; D and trimming were inferred from the DNA. The sample has about 140,000 clones, roughly four fifths seen once. Per the germline V gene, CDR1 is SNHLY and CDR2 is FYNNEI. The CDR3 covers 13 residues. V was clipped by 6 bases and J by 8 bases, with 16 bases between them. The data belong to a study of blood T cell repertoires in COVID-19. As for the study in general: The United States, Italy and Spain were the sources of the acute and convalescent COVID-19 samples. T cells, B-cell-depleted T cells, or PBMCs provided the cDNA or gDNA that served as material.

The TCR was taken from an elderly woman with acute or convalescent COVID-19. Sequencing was carried out using peripheral blood. This chain links TRBV2 with TRBJ1-2, with a tentative D call TRBD1 (5 bases). CDR3 DNA: TGTGCCAGCAGGCGCAGGGAGGAGGGCGGCTACACCTTC. Translation: CASRRREEGGYTF.